This TCR beta chain appears in the sequencing data of a study of human T cells and chemical hapten exposure. Time point defined: pre-sensitization, week 0. Indicated treatment: therapeutic diphenylcyclopropenone sensitization with weekly scalp DPC. It was from unfractionated whole blood that total RNA was extracted. The library attached unique molecular identifiers to individual cDNA molecules. Original processing notes: A per-sample median of around 100,000 TCRs was observed, with counts ranging from roughly 20,000 to 690,600. TCRdb redid the calling of the RACE reads with MiXCR, one entry per CDR3 protein. V and J calls and clone size were set by TCRdb, not the authors. The repertoire consists of tens of thousands of distinct CDR3 sequences, with approximately 10% occurring once and the leading ten covering 3% to 4.5%. The table lists this clonotype with many counts. No antigen is known for it. Overall study findings and caveats: Expanded TCRs showed more large CDR3 clusters than pre-sensitization or healthy control sets.

The receptor was isolated from a woman aged 40 to 50 with alopecia areata. Some clones in this sample may be carry-over from other donors' samples. The specimen comprised whole blood, sampled in connection with sensitization to the hapten diphenylcyclopropenone (DPC).

This CDR3 reads CASGSRASTGELFF. CDR3 nucleotides: TGTGCCAGTGGATCCAGGGCTAGCACCGGGGAGCTGTTTTTT. This rearrangement joins TRBV19 to TRBJ2-2; the D gene is possibly TRBD1 (5 bases). Deletions cut 8 bases from V and 4 bases from J, with 14 bases between. This CDR3 comprises 14 residues. CDR1 is LNHDA, CDR2 SQIVND, per germline (reference sequence). Full variable domain (rest looked up from reference TRBV19 and TRBJ2-2): DGGITQSPKYLFRKEGQNVTLSCEQNLNHDAMYWYRQDPGQGLRLIYYSQIVNDFQKGDIAEGYSVSREKKESFPLTVTSAQKNPTAFYLCASGSRASTGELFFGEGSRLTVL.